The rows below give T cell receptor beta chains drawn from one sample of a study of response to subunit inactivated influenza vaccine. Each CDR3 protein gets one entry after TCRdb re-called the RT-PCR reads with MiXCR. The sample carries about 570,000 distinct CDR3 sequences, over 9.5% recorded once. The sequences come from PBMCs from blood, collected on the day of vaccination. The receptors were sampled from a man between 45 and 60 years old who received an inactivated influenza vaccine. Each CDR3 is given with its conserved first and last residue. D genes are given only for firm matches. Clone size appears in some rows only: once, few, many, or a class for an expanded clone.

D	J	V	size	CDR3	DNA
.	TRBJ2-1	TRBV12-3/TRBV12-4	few	CASSGGLVNEQFF	TGTGCCAGCAGCGGGGGACTGGTCAATGAGCAGTTCTTC
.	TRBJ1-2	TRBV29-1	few	CSVHGAGERSRNTF	TGCAGCGTCCATGGGGCAGGAGAAAGGAGTCGGAACACCTTC
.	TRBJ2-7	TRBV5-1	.	CASKEDTYEQYF	TGCGCCAGCAAGGAGGATACCTACGAGCAGTACTTC
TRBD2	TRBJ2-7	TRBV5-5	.	CASRQAGTTYEQYF	TGTGCCAGCAGGCAAGCGGGGACGACCTACGAGCAGTACTTC
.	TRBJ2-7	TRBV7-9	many	CASSTGISYEQYF	TGTGCCAGCAGCACAGGGATCTCCTACGAGCAGTACTTC
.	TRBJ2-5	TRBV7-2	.	CASSWGGPLVETQYF	TGTGCCAGCAGCTGGGGGGGCCCTCTGGTGGAGACCCAGTACTTC
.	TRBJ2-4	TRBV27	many	CASSPLTDLEAKNIQYF	TGTGCCAGCAGTCCCCTGACAGACCTAGAAGCCAAAAACATTCAGTACTTC
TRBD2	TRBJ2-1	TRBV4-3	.	CASSQEILAGVWEQFF	TGCGCCAGCAGCCAAGAAATATTAGCGGGGGTTTGGGAGCAGTTCTTC
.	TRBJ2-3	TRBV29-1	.	CSVEAGHRTDTQYF	TGCAGCGTTGAGGCGGGACATCGCACAGATACGCAGTATTTT
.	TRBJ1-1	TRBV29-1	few	CSVTSGNTEAFF	TGCAGCGTTACGTCAGGGAACACTGAAGCTTTCTTT
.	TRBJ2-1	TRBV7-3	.	CASSLRSGPIPSSYNEQFF	TGTGCCAGCAGCCTCCGGAGCGGGCCGATACCGAGCTCCTACAATGAGCAGTTCTTC
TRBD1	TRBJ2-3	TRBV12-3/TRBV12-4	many	CASSVGQPTATQYF	TGTGCCAGCAGTGTGGGACAGCCCACTGCGACGCAGTATTTT
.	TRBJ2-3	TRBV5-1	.	CASSLELNSDTQYF	TGCGCCAGCAGCTTGGAGCTAAATTCGGATACGCAGTATTTT
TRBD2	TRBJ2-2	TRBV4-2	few	CASSQAGAGVPGELFF	TGTGCCAGCAGCCAAGCAGGAGCGGGAGTACCCGGGGAGCTGTTTTTT
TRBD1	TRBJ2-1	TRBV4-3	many	CASSQEVWTGAGYNEQFF	TGCGCCAGCAGCCAAGAGGTTTGGACAGGGGCGGGTTACAATGAGCAGTTCTTC
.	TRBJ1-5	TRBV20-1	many	CSARRGNTGLNQPQHF	TGCAGTGCTAGACGGGGGAATACGGGGCTTAATCAGCCCCAGCATTTT
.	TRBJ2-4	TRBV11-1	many	CASSLGENIQYF	TGTGCCAGCAGCTTAGGAGAAAACATTCAGTACTTC
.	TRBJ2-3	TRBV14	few	CASSVTASTDTQYF	TGTGCCAGCTCAGTGACGGCGAGCACAGATACGCAGTATTTT
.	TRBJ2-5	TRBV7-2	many	CASSPMGSWETQYF	TGTGCCAGCAGCCCCATGGGGTCTTGGGAGACCCAGTACTTC
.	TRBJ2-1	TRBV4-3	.	CASSQELGRRLEQFF	TGCGCCAGCAGCCAAGAACTAGGAAGACGGCTTGAGCAGTTCTTC
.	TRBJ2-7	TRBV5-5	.	CASSLKKGTLSYEQYF	TGTGCCAGCAGCTTGAAGAAGGGGACTTTGTCCTACGAGCAGTACTTC
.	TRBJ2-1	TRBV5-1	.	CASSWRDGEQFF	TGCGCCAGCAGCTGGAGGGATGGGGAGCAGTTCTTC
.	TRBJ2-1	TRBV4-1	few	CASSQDGFYEQFF	TGCGCCAGCAGCCAAGACGGTTTTTATGAGCAGTTCTTC
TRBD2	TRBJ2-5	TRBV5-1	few	CASRSSGEGTQYF	TGCGCCAGCAGGAGTAGCGGGGAGGGGACCCAGTACTTC
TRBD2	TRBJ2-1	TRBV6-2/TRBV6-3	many	CASSPRWGLAPLSSYNEQFF	TGTGCCAGCAGCCCGCGGTGGGGACTAGCGCCGCTTAGCTCCTACAATGAGCAGTTCTTC
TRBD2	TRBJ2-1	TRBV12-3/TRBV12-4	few	CASSYGTSGEQFF	TGTGCCAGCAGCTATGGGACTAGCGGGGAGCAGTTCTTC
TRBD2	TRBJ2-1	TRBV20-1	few	CSAFSGRALNEQFF	TGCAGTGCTTTCAGCGGGAGGGCCTTGAATGAGCAGTTCTTC
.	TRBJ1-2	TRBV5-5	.	CASSLVGITYGYTF	TGTGCCAGCAGCTTGGTGGGAATTACCTATGGCTACACCTTC
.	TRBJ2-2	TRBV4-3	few	CASSRWTEVSRELFF	TGCGCCAGCAGCCGATGGACAGAAGTGAGCCGGGAGCTGTTTTTT
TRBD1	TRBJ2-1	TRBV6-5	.	CASSLRDRGLSNEQFF	TGTGCCAGCAGTCTACGGGACAGGGGATTATCAAATGAGCAGTTCTTC
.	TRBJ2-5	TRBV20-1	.	CSGSMGYQETQYF	TGCAGTGGTTCGATGGGGTACCAAGAGACCCAGTACTTC